This is a list of T cell receptor beta chains from one sample in a study of control samples from healthy donors and cancer patients. Some clones are missing from TCRdb's copy, which holds only in-frame ones; the method was immunoSEQ multiplex PCR. Seen here are some 140,000 clones, approximately 92% observed once, and the top ten hold about 11%. Sequencing was carried out using blood. These receptors originate from a man in his thirties or forties in good health. Both conserved end residues are trimmed from each CDR3.

TRBV25-1 | ASSTGYGYT
TRBV7-9 | ASSPDVDSGNQPQH
TRBV5-1 | ASSLELATEQY
TRBV7-6 | ASSFYPSGSTDTQY
TRBV29-1 | SAPTLYGEAF
TRBV6-2/TRBV6-3 | ASSLGPYRGSSYEQY
TRBV7-7 | ASSLAERGEQY
TRBV5-1 | ASSFSSADTQY
TRBV4-3 | ASSQVESYNEQF
TRBV5-1 | ASRRSVVGGWDEQF
TRBV5-4 | ASSAQGGLNSPLH
TRBV15 | ATSNLTGSNEKLF
TRBV12-3/TRBV12-4 | ASRIQDEQF
TRBV28 | ASSLTGFGTEAF
TRBV5-3 | ARSLGNTYEQY
TRBV7-3 | ASSLRMGYEQF
TRBV6-2/TRBV6-3 | ASSYRRNTGELF
TRBV6-5 | ASSYAGLQETQY
TRBV5-1 | ASSLAGRTDTQY
TRBV3-1/TRBV3-2 | ASSRHYTEAF
TRBV6-1 | ASSEASGQGFDEQY
TRBV11-2 | ASSLDLSGRTQY
TRBV28 | ASSFSWTEAF
TRBV11-2 | ASSLVREAEAF
TRBV18 | ASSVDQGAGIYEQY
TRBV20-1 | SARDHPEQY
TRBV6-5 | ASRTPSGGADTQY
TRBV9 | ASSLTTGGYGYT
TRBV30 | ALTHNRGGGNEKLF
TRBV5-1 | ASSSKKLAATGEQY
TRBV2 | ATGWRVNEQF
TRBV9 | ASGTGPNTEAF
TRBV12-3/TRBV12-4 | ASSYGVKRAF
TRBV18 | ASSPLGTVNQPQH
TRBV3-1/TRBV3-2 | ASSQELAVVETQY
TRBV29-1 | SVWETNPSGETQY
TRBV6-1 | ASSEAAEQF
TRBV28 | ASSSGSTAYNSPLH
TRBV7-9 | ASSLALGQLY
TRBV19 | ASSMIGAEAF
TRBV28 | ASNGNSYGYT
TRBV20-1 | SPLHTEAF
TRBV2 | ASRQGRSSGNTIY
TRBV5-1 | ASSHLAGGKYEQY
TRBV6-1 | ASSEWSLAVGTDTQY
TRBV19 | ASSILTSDTGELF
TRBV6-1 | ASSEARAGEAF
TRBV29-1 | SVPAANTEAF
TRBV5-4 | ASSSGLLPEQF
TRBV5-1 | ASSLVASGRFNTQY
TRBV2 | ASSTGNSNQPQH
TRBV7-6 | ASSVPGTSGGPLRNTGELF
TRBV28 | ASVEQGAPYEQY
TRBV5-6 | ASSQPGRKNTGELF
TRBV13 | ASSLYGRSSGRRVYNEQF